These 10 T cell receptor beta chains were all obtained from the same sample, sequenced in a study of T cells in women clearing cervical HPV infection. Here immunoSEQ multiplex PCR was the method, and the copy in TCRdb shows in-frame clones only, minus some. This sample lists fewer than 40,000 clones; its ten largest clones have roughly 7.2%. The sequenced sample was blood buffy coat. These receptors were collected from a woman aged 18 to 69 with a cervical HPV16 infection that either progressed to CIN3+ or cleared (not recorded which).

Points on this clone: The sequence runs out 3 residues before the end of the CDR3; the remainder is reconstructed from the germline J gene. The chain uses TRBV29-1 and TRBJ1-2; D call uncertain. CDR1 is SQVTM, CDR2 ANQGSEA, per germline. The CDR3 loop spans 14 amino acids. V lost 3 bases to trimming and J lost 0 bases, with 11 bases between them. CDR3: CSVDPRLANYGYTF. The sequenced CDR3 bases are TGCAGCGTTGATCCCAGGTTAGCTAACTATGGC.

Points on this clone: The observed sequence ends 3 residues before the CDR3 terminus, with the missing tail filled in from the germline J gene. The V gene is TRBV10-3, the J gene TRBJ2-3; 9 nucleotides agree with TRBD2. The germline CDR1 and CDR2 sequences are ENHRY and SYGVKD. The CDR3 runs 14 residues. The CDR3 DNA, read in part, is TGTGCCATCAAGCGGGGGGAATACCAAGAGACG. It is translated as CAIKRGEYQET. In full, the CDR3 reads CAIKRGEYQETQYF.

The DNA read from the CDR3 is TGCGCCAGCAGCTCAGGGTCTAGCGGGGGTCAAGAGACC. Its translation: CASSSGSSGGQET. The complete CDR3 protein is CASSSGSSGGQETQYF. The V and J genes are TRBV5-1 and TRBJ2-5; 10 bases are shared with TRBD2. The read ends 3 residues shy of where the CDR3 ends; the end is completed using the germline J gene. CDR1 and CDR2 (germline): SGHRS, YFSETQ. Trimming at V came to 3 bases and at J to 2 bases, leaving 7 bases not matched to a gene. The CDR3 spans 16 residues. Supplemented by reference TRBV5-1 and TRBJ2-5, the full variable domain reads KAGVTQTPRYLIKTRGQQVTLSCSPISGHRSVSWYQQTPGQGLQFLFEYFSETQRNKGNFPGRFSGRQFSNSRSEMNVSTLELGDSALYLCASSSGSSGGQETQYFGPGTRLLVL.

As to this clone: The DNA ends 3 residues before the CDR3 does, and the rest of the CDR3 is filled in from the germline J gene. The chain is built from TRBV4-1 and TRBJ1-2, with 8 nucleotides matching TRBD1. The CDR3 contains 15 residues. CDR1 and CDR2 (germline): MGHRA, YSYEKL. Trimming removed 4 bases from V and 6 bases from J; junction bases left unmatched: 10. The CDR3 reads CASSRMPGQANGYTF. The sequenced CDR3 bases are TGCGCCAGCAGCCGCATGCCGGGACAGGCGAATGGC.

A remark on this clone: The sequence runs out 3 residues before the end of the CDR3; the remainder is reconstructed from the germline J gene. The chain has TRBV11-2 and TRBJ1-4; D not certain. V was pared by 4 bases and J by 8 bases, with 8 bases between. CDR3 length: 12 amino acids. The germline gives CDR1 SGHAT, CDR2 FQNNGV. The part of the CDR3 DNA that was read is TGTGCCAGCAGCTCCCAAGGCGAAAAA. Its protein is CASSSQGEK. The CDR3, in full, reads CASSSQGEKLFF.

About this clone itself: The read comes to an end 3 residues before the CDR3 does, leaving the germline J gene to fill in the end. The chain recombines TRBV19 with TRBJ2-4, with D possibly TRBD1 on 6 matching bases. Germline V gene data show CDR1 as LNHDA and CDR2 as SQIVND (reference sequence). The CDR3 has 14 amino acids. The CDR3 region is CASSIRQAVGGQYF. Incomplete CDR3 DNA: TGTGCCAGTAGTATCAGACAGGCCGTTGGGGGT.

For this clone: Coverage ceases 3 residues before the CDR3 finishes, and the germline J gene fills in the end. V and J are TRBV20-1 and TRBJ2-5; TRBD1 matches 7 bases. The CDR3 consists of 15 residues. Trimming at V came to 0 bases and at J to 5 bases, leaving 9 bases not matched to a gene. Germline CDR1 and CDR2: DFQATT and SNEGSKA (reference sequence). CDR3 bases read: TGCAGTGCTAGAGACCCACAGGGGAGAAGGGAGACC. Residues: CSARDPQGRRET. In full, the CDR3 is CSARDPQGRRETQYF.

Regarding this clone: The sequenced fragment ends 3 residues before the CDR3 boundary, so the rest is inferred from the germline J gene. The chain employs TRBV10-3 and TRBJ2-7, with a possible D match to TRBD2 (5 bases). With 5 bases removed from V and 4 bases from J, the gap between germline ends came to 18 bases. Germline CDR1 and CDR2: ENHRY and SYGVKD. The CDR3 runs to 15 residues. The CDR3 loop reads CAISPPRGSGYEQYF. The sequenced CDR3 bases are TGTGCCATCAGTCCCCCCCGGGGATCCGGGTACGAG.

With regard to this clone: The CDR3 extends 3 residues past the end of the read, so its final part is completed from the germline J gene. V and J are TRBV6-2 or TRBV6-3 and TRBJ1-1; D perhaps matches TRBD1 (6 bases). The germline V gene encodes CDR1 MNHEY and CDR2 SVGEGT. Trimming removed 7 bases at V and 4 bases at J, with 25 bases between. The CDR3 loop spans 17 amino acids. Incomplete CDR3 DNA: TGTGCCAGCACCACAGTACACCCTACAGGGCCGGGCACTGAA. Amino acid sequence: CASTTVHPTGPGTE. The CDR3 in its entirety is CASTTVHPTGPGTEAFF.

This chain's CDR3 is CASSPPPPQATYGYTF. Incomplete CDR3 DNA: TGTGCCAGCAGCCCACCACCCCCCCAGGCGACCTATGGC. This chain joins TRBV7-6 and TRBJ1-2; D not resolved. The read gets to within 3 residues of the CDR3 end, and the germline J gene fills in the rest. The V end was cut by 5 bases, the J end by 4 bases, with 20 bases between. Germline CDR1 reads SGHVS; CDR2 reads FNYEAQ. The CDR3 covers 16 residues. Complete variable domain (other parts from reference TRBV7-6 and TRBJ1-2): GAGVSQSPRYKVTKRGQDVALRCDPISGHVSLYWYRQALGQGPEFLTYFNYEAQQDKSGLPNDRFSAERPEGSISTLTIQRTEQRDSAMYRCASSPPPPQATYGYTFGSGTRLTVV.